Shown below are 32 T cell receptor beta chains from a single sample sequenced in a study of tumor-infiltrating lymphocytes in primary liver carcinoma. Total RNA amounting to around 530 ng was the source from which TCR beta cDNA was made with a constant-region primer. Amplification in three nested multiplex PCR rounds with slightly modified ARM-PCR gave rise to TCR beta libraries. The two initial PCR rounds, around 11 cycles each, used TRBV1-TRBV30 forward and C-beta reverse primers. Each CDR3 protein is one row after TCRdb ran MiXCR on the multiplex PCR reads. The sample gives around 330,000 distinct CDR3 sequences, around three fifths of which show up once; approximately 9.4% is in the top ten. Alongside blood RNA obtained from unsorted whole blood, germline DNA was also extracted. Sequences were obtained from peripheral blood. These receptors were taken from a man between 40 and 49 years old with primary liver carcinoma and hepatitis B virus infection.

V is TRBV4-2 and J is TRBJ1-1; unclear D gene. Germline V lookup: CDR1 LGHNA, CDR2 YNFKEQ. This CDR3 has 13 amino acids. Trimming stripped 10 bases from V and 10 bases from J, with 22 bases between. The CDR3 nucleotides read TGTGCCAATACCCAAGATTCCAATGGGAGAGCTTTCTTT. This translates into CANTQDSNGRAFF.

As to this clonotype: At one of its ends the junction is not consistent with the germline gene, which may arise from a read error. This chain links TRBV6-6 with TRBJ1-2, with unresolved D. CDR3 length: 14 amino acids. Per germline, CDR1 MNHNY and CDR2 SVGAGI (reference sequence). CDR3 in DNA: TGTGTCAGCAGTTCCCGTGGTTTAGGCTATGGCTACACCTTC. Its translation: CVSSSRGLGYGYTF.

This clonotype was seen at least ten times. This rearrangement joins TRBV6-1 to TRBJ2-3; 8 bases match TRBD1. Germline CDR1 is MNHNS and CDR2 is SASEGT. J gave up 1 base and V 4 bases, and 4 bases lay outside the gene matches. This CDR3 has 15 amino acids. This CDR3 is CASSGTGGRTDTQYF. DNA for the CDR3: TGTGCCAGCAGTGGAACAGGGGGTCGCACAGATACGCAGTATTTT.

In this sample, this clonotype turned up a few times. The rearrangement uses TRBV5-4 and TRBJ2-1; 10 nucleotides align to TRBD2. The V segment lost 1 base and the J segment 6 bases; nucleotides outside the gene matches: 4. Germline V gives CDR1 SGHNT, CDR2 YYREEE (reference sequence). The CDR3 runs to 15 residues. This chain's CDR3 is CASSLSLAGVNEQFF. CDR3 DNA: TGTGCCAGCAGCTTGAGTCTAGCGGGAGTCAATGAGCAGTTCTTC.

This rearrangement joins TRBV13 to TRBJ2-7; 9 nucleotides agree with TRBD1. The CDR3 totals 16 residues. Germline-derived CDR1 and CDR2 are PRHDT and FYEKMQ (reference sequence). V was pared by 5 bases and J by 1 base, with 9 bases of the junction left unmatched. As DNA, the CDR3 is TGTGCCAGCAGCCCATCCGGGGACAGGGAGTCCTACGAGCAGTACTTC. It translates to CASSPSGDRESYEQYF.

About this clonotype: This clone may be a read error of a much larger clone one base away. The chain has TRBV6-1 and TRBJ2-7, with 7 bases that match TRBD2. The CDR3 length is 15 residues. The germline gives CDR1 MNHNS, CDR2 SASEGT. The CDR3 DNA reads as TGTGCCGGCAGTGGCGGGAGTGGAATCTTCTACGAGCAGTACTTC. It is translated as CAGSGGSGIFYEQYF.

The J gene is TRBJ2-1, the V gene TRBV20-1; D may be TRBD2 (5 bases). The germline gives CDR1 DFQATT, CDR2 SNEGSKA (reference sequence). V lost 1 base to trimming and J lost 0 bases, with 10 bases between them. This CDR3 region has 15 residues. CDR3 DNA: TGCAGTGCTAGAGTCGGGGTACCCTCCTACAATGAGCAGTTCTTC. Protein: CSARVGVPSYNEQFF.

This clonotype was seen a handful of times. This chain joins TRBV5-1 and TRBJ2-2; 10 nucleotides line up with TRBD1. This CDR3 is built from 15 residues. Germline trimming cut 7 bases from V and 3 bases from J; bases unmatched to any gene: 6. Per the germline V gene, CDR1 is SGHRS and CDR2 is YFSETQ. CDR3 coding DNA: TGCGCCAGCGGCCGACAGGGGGCGGACACCGGGGAGCTGTTTTTT. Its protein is CASGRQGADTGELFF.

CDR3 sequence reads: CASSLTGETVGYTF. CDR3 nucleotides: TGCGCCAGCAGCCTGACAGGCGAAACAGTGGGCTACACCTTC. The rearrangement uses TRBV5-1 and TRBJ1-2; tentatively, D is TRBD1 (6 bases). The CDR3 extends over 14 amino acids. Germline V gives CDR1 SGHRS, CDR2 YFSETQ. The ends were cut back, 4 bases at V and 8 bases at J, with 18 bases in the middle.

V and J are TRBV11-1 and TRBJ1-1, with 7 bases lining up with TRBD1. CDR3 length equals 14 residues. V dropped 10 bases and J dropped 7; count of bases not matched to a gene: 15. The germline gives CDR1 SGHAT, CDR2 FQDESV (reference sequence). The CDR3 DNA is TGTGCCAACAGATCCCAGGGGGGGAACGATGAAGCTTTCTTT. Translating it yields CANRSQGGNDEAFF.

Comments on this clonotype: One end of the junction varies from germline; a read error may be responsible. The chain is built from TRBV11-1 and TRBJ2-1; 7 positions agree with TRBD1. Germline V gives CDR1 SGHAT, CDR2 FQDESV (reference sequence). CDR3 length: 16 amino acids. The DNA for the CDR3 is TGTGTCAGCAGCTATAGACAGGGCAGATCCTACAATGAGCAGTTCTTC. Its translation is CVSSYRQGRSYNEQFF.

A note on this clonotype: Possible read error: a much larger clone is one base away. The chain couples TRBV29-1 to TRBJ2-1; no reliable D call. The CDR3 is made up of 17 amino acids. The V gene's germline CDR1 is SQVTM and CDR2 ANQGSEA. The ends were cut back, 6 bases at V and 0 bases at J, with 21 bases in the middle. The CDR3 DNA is TGCAGCGTCTACCTCCCGCGACGGAAAAGCTCCTACAATGAGCAGTTCTTC. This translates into CSVYLPRRKSSYNEQFF.

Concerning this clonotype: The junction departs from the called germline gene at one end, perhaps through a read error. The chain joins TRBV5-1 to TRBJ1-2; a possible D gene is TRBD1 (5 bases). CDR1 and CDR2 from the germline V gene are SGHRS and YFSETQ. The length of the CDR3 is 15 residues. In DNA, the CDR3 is TGCGCCGGCAGCTTGGAGAGGGTCACGGGGGATGACTACACCTTC. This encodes CAGSLERVTGDDYTF.

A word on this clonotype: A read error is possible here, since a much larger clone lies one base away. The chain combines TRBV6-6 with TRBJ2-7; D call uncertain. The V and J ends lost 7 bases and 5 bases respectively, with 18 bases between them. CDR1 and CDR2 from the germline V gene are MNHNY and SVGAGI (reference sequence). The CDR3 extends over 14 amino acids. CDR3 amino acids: CASTLGVVRDEQYF. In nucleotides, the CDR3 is TGTGCCAGCACCCTAGGAGTGGTTCGTGACGAGCAGTACTTC.

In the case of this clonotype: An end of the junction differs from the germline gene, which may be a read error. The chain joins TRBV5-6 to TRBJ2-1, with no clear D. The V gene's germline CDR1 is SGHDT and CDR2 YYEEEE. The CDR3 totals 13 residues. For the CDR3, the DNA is TGTTCCAGCAGCTTCGGTCCTTACAATGAGCAGCTCTTC. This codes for CSSSFGPYNEQLF.

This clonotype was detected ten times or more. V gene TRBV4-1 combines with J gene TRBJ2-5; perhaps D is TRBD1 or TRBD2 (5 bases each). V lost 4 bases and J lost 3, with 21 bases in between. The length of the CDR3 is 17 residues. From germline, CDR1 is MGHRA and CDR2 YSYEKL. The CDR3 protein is CASSRSPIGAAEETQYF. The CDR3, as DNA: TGCGCCAGCAGCCGCTCCCCCATAGGGGCAGCGGAAGAGACCCAGTACTTC.

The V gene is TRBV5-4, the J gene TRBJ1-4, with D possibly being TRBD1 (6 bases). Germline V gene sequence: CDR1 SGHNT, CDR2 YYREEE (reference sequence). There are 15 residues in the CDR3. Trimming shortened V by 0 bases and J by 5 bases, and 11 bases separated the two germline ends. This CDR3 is CASSLEGVANEKLFF. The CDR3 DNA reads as TGTGCCAGCAGCTTGGAGGGGGTGGCGAATGAAAAACTGTTTTTT.

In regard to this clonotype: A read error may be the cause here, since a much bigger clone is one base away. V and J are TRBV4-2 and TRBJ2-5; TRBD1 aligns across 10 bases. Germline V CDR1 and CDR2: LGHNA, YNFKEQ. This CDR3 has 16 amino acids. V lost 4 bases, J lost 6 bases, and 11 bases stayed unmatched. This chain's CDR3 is CASSRAETGGEKTQYF. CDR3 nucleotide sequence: TGTGCCAGCAGCCGTGCGGAGACAGGGGGCGAGAAGACCCAGTACTTC.

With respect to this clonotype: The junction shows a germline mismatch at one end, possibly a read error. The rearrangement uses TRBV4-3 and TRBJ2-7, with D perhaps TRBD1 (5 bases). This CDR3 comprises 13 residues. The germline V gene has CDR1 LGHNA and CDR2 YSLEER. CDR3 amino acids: CASSQDTGYEQCF. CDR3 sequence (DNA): TGCGCCAGCAGCCAGGACACAGGATACGAGCAGTGCTTC.

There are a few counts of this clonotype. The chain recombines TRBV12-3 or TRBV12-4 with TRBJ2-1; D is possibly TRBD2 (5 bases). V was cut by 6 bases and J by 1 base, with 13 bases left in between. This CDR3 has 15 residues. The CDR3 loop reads CASSPVRRSYNEQFF. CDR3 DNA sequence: TGTGCCAGCAGCCCAGTAAGGAGGTCCTACAATGAGCAGTTCTTC.

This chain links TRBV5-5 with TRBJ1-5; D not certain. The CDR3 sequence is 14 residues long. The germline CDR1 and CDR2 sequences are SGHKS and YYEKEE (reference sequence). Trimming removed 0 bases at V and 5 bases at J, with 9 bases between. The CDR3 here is CASSLDAGYQPQHF. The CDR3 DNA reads TGTGCCAGCAGCTTGGACGCAGGATATCAGCCCCAGCATTTT.

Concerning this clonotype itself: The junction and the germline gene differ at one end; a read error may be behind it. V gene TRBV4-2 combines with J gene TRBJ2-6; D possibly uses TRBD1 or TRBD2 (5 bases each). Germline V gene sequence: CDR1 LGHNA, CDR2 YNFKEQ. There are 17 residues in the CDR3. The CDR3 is CASSQEGTGSGANVLIF. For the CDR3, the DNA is TGTGCCAGCAGCCAAGAGGGGACCGGCTCTGGGGCCAACGTCCTGATTTTC.

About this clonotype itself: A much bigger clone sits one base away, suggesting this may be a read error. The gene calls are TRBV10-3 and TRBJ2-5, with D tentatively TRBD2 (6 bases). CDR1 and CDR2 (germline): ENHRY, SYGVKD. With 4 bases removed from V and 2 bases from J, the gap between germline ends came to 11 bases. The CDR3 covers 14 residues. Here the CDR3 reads CAISVQAGQETQYF. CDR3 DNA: TGTGCCATCAGTGTCCAGGCGGGGCAAGAGACCCAGTACTTC.

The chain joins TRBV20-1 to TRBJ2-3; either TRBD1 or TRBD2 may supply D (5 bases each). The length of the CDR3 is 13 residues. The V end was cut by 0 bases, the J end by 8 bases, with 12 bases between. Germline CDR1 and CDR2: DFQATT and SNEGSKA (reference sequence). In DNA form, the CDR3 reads TGCAGTGCTAGAGATGCCAGGGAGATTACGCAGTATTTT. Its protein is CSARDAREITQYF.

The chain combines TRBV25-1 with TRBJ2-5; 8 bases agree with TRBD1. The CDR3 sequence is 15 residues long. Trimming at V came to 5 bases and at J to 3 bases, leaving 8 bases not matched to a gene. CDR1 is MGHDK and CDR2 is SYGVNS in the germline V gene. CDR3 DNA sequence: TGTGCCAGCAGTTTGGGCGGACAGGGTGAAGAGACCCAGTACTTC. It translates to CASSLGGQGEETQYF. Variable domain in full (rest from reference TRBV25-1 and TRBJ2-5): EADIYQTPRYLVIGTGKKITLECSQTMGHDKMYWYQQDPGMELHLIHYSYGVNSTEKGDLSSESTVSRIRTEHFPLTLESARPSHTSQYLCASSLGGQGEETQYFGPGTRLLVL.

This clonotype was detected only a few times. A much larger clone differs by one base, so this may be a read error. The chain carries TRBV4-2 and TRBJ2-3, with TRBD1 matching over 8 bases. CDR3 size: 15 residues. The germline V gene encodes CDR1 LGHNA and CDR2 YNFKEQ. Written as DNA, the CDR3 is TGTGCCGGCAGGGACAGGCCCCTAAGCACAGATACGCAGTATTTT. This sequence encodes CAGRDRPLSTDTQYF.

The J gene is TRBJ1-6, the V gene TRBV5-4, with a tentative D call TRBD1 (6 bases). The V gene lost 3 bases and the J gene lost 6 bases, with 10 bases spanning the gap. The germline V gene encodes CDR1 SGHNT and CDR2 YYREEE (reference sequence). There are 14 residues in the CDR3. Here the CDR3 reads CASSSKDSNSPLHF. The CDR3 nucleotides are TGTGCCAGCAGCTCGAAGGACAGTAATTCACCCCTCCACTTT.

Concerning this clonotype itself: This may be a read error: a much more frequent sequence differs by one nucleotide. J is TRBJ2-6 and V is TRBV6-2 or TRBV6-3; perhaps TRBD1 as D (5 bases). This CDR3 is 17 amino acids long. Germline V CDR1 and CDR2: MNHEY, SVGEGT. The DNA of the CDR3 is TGTGCCAGCAGTTACTCCCCGACTCTTTCTGGGGCCAACGCCCTGACTTTC. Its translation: CASSYSPTLSGANALTF.

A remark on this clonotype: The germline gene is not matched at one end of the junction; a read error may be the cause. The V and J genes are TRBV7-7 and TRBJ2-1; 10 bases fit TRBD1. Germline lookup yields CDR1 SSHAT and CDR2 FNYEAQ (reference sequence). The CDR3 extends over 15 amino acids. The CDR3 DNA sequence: TGTGCTAGCAGTTCTGGGACAGGGGTTATCGGGGAGCAGTTCTTC. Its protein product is CASSSGTGVIGEQFF.

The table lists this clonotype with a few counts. The CDR3 nucleotides are TGTGCCAGCAGCTTGACTGAATACAATGAGCAGTTCTTC. It translates to CASSLTEYNEQFF. The chain carries TRBV11-2 and TRBJ2-1; D is undetermined. Germline V gene data show CDR1 as SGHAT and CDR2 as FQNNGV. The CDR3 consists of 13 residues. Trimming removed 3 bases at V and 4 bases at J, with 7 bases between.

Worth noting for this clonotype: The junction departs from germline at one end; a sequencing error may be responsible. The CDR3 here is CDSSLAGTEKLFF. The CDR3 DNA follows: TGTGACAGCAGTTTAGCAGGTACCGAAAAACTGTTTTTT. The chain is built from TRBV12-3 or TRBV12-4 and TRBJ1-4; D call uncertain. This CDR3 comprises 13 residues.

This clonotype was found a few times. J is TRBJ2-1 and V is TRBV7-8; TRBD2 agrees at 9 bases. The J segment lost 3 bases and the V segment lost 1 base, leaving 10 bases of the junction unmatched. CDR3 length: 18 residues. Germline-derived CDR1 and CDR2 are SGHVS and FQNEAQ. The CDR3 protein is CASSLGRGLADIYNEQFF. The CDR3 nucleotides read TGTGCCAGCAGCTTAGGCCGGGGACTAGCAGATATCTACAATGAGCAGTTCTTC. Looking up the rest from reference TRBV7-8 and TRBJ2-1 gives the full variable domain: GAGVSQSPRYKVAKRGQDVALRCDPISGHVSLFWYQQALGQGPEFLTYFQNEAQLDKSGLPSDRFFAERPEGSVSTLKIQRTQQEDSAVYLCASSLGRGLADIYNEQFFGPGTRLTVL.